The clone carrying this T cell receptor (beta chain) was detected once. This sample is drawn from a study of OX40 agonist ivuxolimab in advanced cancers. Study-level information: Patients were under 90% male with ages roughly 20 to 90, mean 60.

Blood samples were obtained at baseline, cycle 4 day 1, and cycle 7 day 1. The protocol was immunoSEQ multiplex PCR, while the TCRdb copy is restricted to in-frame clones and leaves out a portion. The sample includes approximately 58,000 clones, approximately 90% of them seen just once. Per the germline V gene, CDR1 is LNHNV and CDR2 is YYDKDF (reference sequence). V lost 5 bases and J lost 4, with 12 bases in between. The CDR3 length is 14 residues. Material: CD4+ or CD8+ T cells sorted from blood, obtained in a trial of the OX40 agonist ivuxolimab. This chain uses TRBV15 with TRBJ2-1; a weak D match, TRBD2 (6 bases). This sequence originates from an adult with an advanced solid tumor such as melanoma, head and neck, liver or kidney cancer. CDR3 sequence: CATSGRTTYNEQFF. Here the CDR3 DNA reads TGTGCCACCAGCGGCAGGACTACTTACAATGAGCAGTTCTTC.